The 31 T cell receptor beta chains below were found in one sample sequenced in a study of breast tumors, draining lymph nodes, adjacent tissues (dated by TCRdb to 2016 to 2017). Lymph node samples came from the axillary draining lymph nodes of breast cancer patients. The library relied on multiplex PCR. Sequencer: Illumina HiSeq 2000. TCRdb itself trimmed the public reads at Q25 with fastp, ran MiXCR and retained productive beta chains. Duplicate CDR3 protein sequences are folded into a single record with the most common DNA and genes. This sample lists around 140,000 distinct CDR3 sequences; around 22% were detected once. Clones ranked in the top ten supply roughly 2.8% of the sample. The specimen was axillary lymph node tissue. The receptors were sampled from a female donor with breast cancer. Some clones in this sample may be carry-over from other donors' samples.

This clonotype was found many times. The J gene is TRBJ2-3, the V gene TRBV19; 11 nucleotides agree with TRBD2. The CDR3 contains 17 residues. The trim removed 3 bases at V and 0 bases at J, leaving 5 bases unmatched. Germline assignment: CDR1 LNHDA and CDR2 SQIVND (reference sequence). CDR3 sequence: CASSIPGLAASTDTQYF. CDR3 bases: TGTGCCAGTAGTATCCCGGGACTAGCGGCCAGCACAGATACGCAGTATTTT.

There are many counts of this clonotype. V is TRBV10-1 and J is TRBJ2-1; a possible D gene is TRBD2 (5 bases). Trimming cost V 3 bases and J 4 bases, with 13 bases left between them. Germline CDR1 WNHNN, CDR2 SYGVQD (reference sequence). This CDR3 has 15 residues. The CDR3 DNA is TGCGCCAGCAGTGACGCGGCTAGCAGGTACAATGAGCAGTTCTTC. Its protein product is CASSDAASRYNEQFF.

This clonotype has only a few counts. The chain is built from TRBV28 and TRBJ1-6, with D uncertain. The germline CDR1 and CDR2 sequences are MDHEN and SYDVKM. V lost 4 bases and J 10 bases, leaving 17 bases between the germline ends. This CDR3 has 15 amino acids. The CDR3 loop reads CASSYRGGRGSPLHF. The CDR3 DNA sequence: TGTGCCAGCAGTTATCGGGGAGGGAGAGGCTCACCCCTCCACTTT.

This clonotype was found many times. CDR3 sequence reads: CASSGTGTSLYEQYF. The CDR3 DNA reads TGTGCCAGCTCAGGGACCGGGACTAGCTTGTACGAGCAGTACTTC. The J gene is TRBJ2-7, the V gene TRBV18; 9 bases fit TRBD2. The CDR3 is made up of 15 amino acids. V dropped 5 bases and J dropped 4; count of bases not matched to a gene: 9. Germline CDR1 is KGHSH and CDR2 is LQKENI.

This clonotype was seen at least ten times. This rearrangement joins TRBV15 to TRBJ2-1, with 11 bases fitting TRBD2. The CDR3 sequence is 17 residues long. The V and J ends lost 5 bases and 5 bases, in that order; junction bases with no gene match: 11. Germline V lookup: CDR1 LNHNV, CDR2 YYDKDF (reference sequence). CDR3 bases: TGTGCCACCAGCCGAAAGTTTACTAGCGGGAGAAACAATGAGCAGTTCTTC. Translated: CATSRKFTSGRNNEQFF.

The genes are TRBV6-5 and TRBJ1-2; 9 bases are a match to TRBD1. Trimming at V came to 10 bases and at J to 8 bases, leaving 8 bases not matched to a gene. Germline CDR1 is MNHEY and CDR2 is SVGAGI. The CDR3 extends over 12 amino acids. The chain's CDR3 is CATLGQGEGYTF. The CDR3 bases are TGTGCCACCCTGGGACAGGGAGAAGGCTACACCTTC.

This clonotype was seen ten or more times. The chain couples TRBV7-2 to TRBJ2-1; 10 bases agree with TRBD2. This CDR3 contains 18 residues. In germline, CDR1 is SGHTA, CDR2 FQGNSA. Germline trimming cut 2 bases from V and 0 bases from J; bases unmatched to any gene: 7. The CDR3 DNA reads TGTGCCAGCAGCTTATTCCCGCCTAGCGGGAGCTCCTACAATGAGCAGTTCTTC. As protein: CASSLFPPSGSSYNEQFF. Full variable domain (rest looked up from reference TRBV7-2 and TRBJ2-1): GAGVSQSPSNKVTEKGKDVELRCDPISGHTALYWYRQSLGQGLEFLIYFQGNSAPDKSGLPSDRFSAERTGGSVSTLTIQRTQQEDSAVYLCASSLFPPSGSSYNEQFFGPGTRLTVL.

This clonotype came up many times. The germline gene is not matched at one end of the junction; a read error may be the cause. The V gene is TRBV2, the J gene TRBJ2-3; 7 nucleotides match TRBD2. The V gene's germline CDR1 is SNHLY and CDR2 FYNNEI. This CDR3 comprises 16 residues. The CDR3 sequence is CASSEGEAGSTDTQYF. In DNA, the CDR3 is TGTGCCAGCAGCGAAGGGGAAGCGGGATCCACAGATACGCAGTATTTT.

This clonotype was seen many times. This chain connects TRBV20-1 to TRBJ2-3; weak D call: TRBD2 (5 bases). Germline V gene sequence: CDR1 DFQATT, CDR2 SNEGSKA (reference sequence). The CDR3 is made up of 15 amino acids. V shed 0 bases and J shed 0 bases, with 10 bases lying between them. Written as DNA, the CDR3 is TGCAGTGCTAGAGATACTAGGGTTAGCACAGATACGCAGTATTTT. Translating it yields CSARDTRVSTDTQYF.

At least ten counts were recorded for this clonotype. This sequence joins TRBV18 and TRBJ2-7; D is perhaps TRBD1 (6 bases). Between the trimmed V and J ends, which lost 1 base and 2 bases, there was a span of 9 bases. Per the germline V gene, CDR1 is KGHSH and CDR2 is LQKENI. The CDR3 totals 14 residues. The CDR3 loop is CASSPLQGTYEQYF. DNA of the CDR3: TGTGCCAGCTCACCACTACAGGGAACCTACGAGCAGTACTTC.

Of note for this clonotype: This may be a read error, as it is one base from a much larger clone. J is TRBJ2-5 and V is TRBV6-5; D is possibly TRBD2 (5 bases). The CDR3 is 13 amino acids. Germline CDR1 and CDR2: MNHEY and SVGAGI. Written as DNA, the CDR3 is TGTGCCAGCAGTCAGACTCCTGGGGAGACCCGGTACTTC. This gives the protein CASSQTPGETRYF.

This clonotype showed up many times. The gene calls are TRBV7-7 and TRBJ2-2; D is ambiguous. Germline V gives CDR1 SSHAT, CDR2 FNYEAQ (reference sequence). Trimming took 6 bases from V and 6 from J, leaving 8 bases between them. This CDR3 contains 12 residues. In DNA, the CDR3 is TGTGCCAGCAGAGTGAGAGCCGGGGAGCTGTTTTTT. It codes for CASRVRAGELFF. Filled out from reference TRBV7-7 and TRBJ2-2, the complete variable domain reads GAGVSQSPRYKVTKRGQDVTLRCDPISSHATLYWYQQALGQGPEFLTYFNYEAQPDKSGLPSDRFSAERPEGSISTLTIQRTEQRDSAMYRCASRVRAGELFFGEGSRLTVL.

Concerning this clonotype: Just one base apart from a much larger clone, this may be a read error. The gene calls are TRBV12-3 or TRBV12-4 and TRBJ2-1, with 10 bases lining up with TRBD1. The CDR3 consists of 15 residues. The CDR3 loop reads CVSSRGQGRVDEQFF. The DNA for the CDR3 is TGTGTCAGCAGCCGGGGACAGGGGCGGGTGGATGAGCAGTTCTTC.

In its sample, this clonotype was seen many times. The rearrangement uses TRBV5-1 and TRBJ2-7, with TRBD1 as a possible D gene (5 bases). Trimming took 0 bases from V and 0 from J, leaving 7 bases between them. The CDR3 loop spans 14 amino acids. Germline assignment: CDR1 SGHRS and CDR2 YFSETQ. CDR3 sequence: CASSLEDNSYEQYF. The CDR3 bases are TGCGCCAGCAGCTTGGAGGACAACTCCTACGAGCAGTACTTC.

This clonotype was recorded many times. V gene TRBV7-8 combines with J gene TRBJ2-5; D not certain. The germline V and J ends were trimmed by 1 base and 3 bases, with 9 bases remaining between them. The CDR3 contains 14 residues. The germline V gene encodes CDR1 SGHVS and CDR2 FQNEAQ. CDR3 protein: CASSLEVGKETQYF. CDR3 bases: TGTGCCAGCAGCTTAGAAGTCGGAAAAGAGACCCAGTACTTC.

At least ten counts were recorded for this clonotype. The chain couples TRBV3-1 to TRBJ1-3, with D uncertain. CDR1 LGHDT and CDR2 YNNKEL come from the germline V gene (reference sequence). With 5 bases removed from V and 4 bases from J, the gap between germline ends came to 6 bases. The CDR3 spans 12 residues. The CDR3 region has the DNA TGTGCCAGCAGCGAAACGGGAAACACCATATATTTT. This codes for CASSETGNTIYF.

A word on this clonotype: A single base separates this from a much larger clone, so it may be a read error. Given the absence of the conserved phenylalanine or tryptophan at the CDR3 end, a read error is likely. The chain couples TRBV20-1 to TRBJ2-3, with 9 bases fitting TRBD2. Germline CDR1 is DFQATT and CDR2 is SNEGSKA (reference sequence). V shed 3 bases and J 6 bases; nucleotides not matched to a gene: 4. CDR3 length: 13 residues. In nucleotides, the CDR3 is TGCAGTGCTAGCGTTAGCGGGAGTGATACGCAGTATCTT. Translated, it gives CSASVSGSDTQYL.

In regard to this clonotype: At one boundary the junction diverges from the germline segment, which might be a read error. This chain joins TRBV28 and TRBJ1-4, with D possibly TRBD1 on 6 matching bases. CDR1 and CDR2 (germline): MDHEN, SYDVKM. CDR3 length equals 13 residues. The DNA of the CDR3 is TGTGCCAGCAGGCAACAGGGTAATGAAGAACTGTTTTTT. This encodes CASRQQGNEELFF.

A word on this clonotype: A much larger clonotype is one base distant, so this may be a read error. The chain uses TRBV9 and TRBJ2-1; 9 nucleotides align to TRBD1. The V segment lost 2 bases and the J segment 8 bases; nucleotides outside the gene matches: 11. The CDR3 is 16 residues long. Germline V gene data show CDR1 as SGDLS and CDR2 as YYNGEE. The CDR3 nucleotides read TGTGCCAGCAGCGTTGGACCGGGACAGGGATACGATGAGCAGTTCTTC. Translated, it gives CASSVGPGQGYDEQFF.

This clonotype has just one count. A much larger clone lies one base from this, so it may be a read error. Without the conserved terminal phenylalanine or tryptophan, this CDR3 likely stems from a read error. The rearrangement uses TRBV30 and TRBJ2-3; 14 nucleotides align to TRBD2. Germline CDR1 is GTSNPN and CDR2 is SVGIG (reference sequence). After removal of 4 bases from V and 6 bases from J, the junction contained 6 bases not matched to a gene. The CDR3 extends over 15 amino acids. CDR3 sequence: CAWKGTSGSVDTQYL. The CDR3 coding sequence is TGTGCCTGGAAGGGGACTAGCGGGAGTGTTGATACGCAGTATCTT.

This clonotype was recorded at least ten times. The chain couples TRBV2 to TRBJ2-2; unclear D gene. Germline V lookup: CDR1 SNHLY, CDR2 FYNNEI. The CDR3 is made up of 16 amino acids. Trimming cost V 5 bases and J 5 bases, with 18 bases left between them. The CDR3 sequence: CASSPQSLLNTGELFF. The CDR3 DNA reads as TGTGCCAGCAGTCCCCAGTCCCTTTTGAATACCGGGGAGCTGTTTTTT.

The chain couples TRBV28 to TRBJ2-5; unclear D gene. With 1 base removed from V and 0 bases from J, the gap between germline ends came to 9 bases. Germline V gives CDR1 MDHEN, CDR2 SYDVKM. The CDR3 spans 15 residues. CDR3 in DNA: TGTGCCAGCAGTTTATCAGGCCGGGACCAAGAGACCCAGTACTTC. It encodes CASSLSGRDQETQYF.

As regards this clonotype: This CDR3 is missing its conserved last phenylalanine or tryptophan, likely due to a read error. The V call is TRBV20-1, the J call TRBJ2-1; perhaps TRBD1 as D (5 bases). V was clipped by 7 bases and J by 2 bases, with 21 bases between them. Germline assignment: CDR1 DFQATT and CDR2 SNEGSKA (reference sequence). The CDR3 contains 16 residues. CDR3 DNA: TGCAGTGACAGGCTAGATTCAGTCCGGACCTACAATGAGCAGTTCCTC. Protein product: CSDRLDSVRTYNEQFL.

This clonotype was counted at least ten times. The rearrangement links TRBV10-1 to TRBJ2-2, with 7 nucleotides matching TRBD1. Germline trimming cut 9 bases from V and 3 bases from J; bases unmatched to any gene: 16. The CDR3 totals 17 residues. Per the germline V gene, CDR1 is WNHNN and CDR2 is SYGVQD (reference sequence). This chain's CDR3 is CARKGYRGVPDTGELFF. The CDR3 DNA reads TGCGCCAGAAAGGGGTACAGGGGCGTTCCGGACACCGGGGAGCTGTTTTTT.

This clonotype has ten or more counts. The rearrangement uses TRBV4-2 and TRBJ2-3; a weak D match, TRBD1 (6 bases). The CDR3 consists of 15 residues. Trimming left V 0 bases short and J 13 bases short, with 20 bases between. Per the germline V gene, CDR1 is LGHNA and CDR2 is YNFKEQ. DNA of the CDR3: TGTGCCAGCAGCCAAGATAGGCAGGGGCGGGCTATGGAGTATTTT. Its translation: CASSQDRQGRAMEYF.

Comment on this clonotype: A read error may be the cause here, since a much bigger clone is one base away. It is likely a read error, because the conserved phenylalanine at the end of the CDR3 is missing. The chain joins TRBV11-2 to TRBJ1-3, with a tentative D call TRBD1 (5 bases). From germline, CDR1 is SGHAT and CDR2 FQNNGV. This CDR3 is 15 amino acids long. V was clipped by 1 base and J by 3 bases, with 10 bases between them. CDR3: CASSLAGTGGNTIYS. In DNA form, the CDR3 reads TGTGCCAGCAGCTTAGCCGGGACTGGTGGAAACACCATATATTCT.

As for this clonotype: A much bigger clone sits one base away, suggesting this may be a read error. The chain couples TRBV5-1 to TRBJ2-7, with TRBD1 matching 8 bases. Germline V gene data show CDR1 as SGHRS and CDR2 as YFSETQ. J lost 2 bases, V lost 4 bases, and 11 bases had no gene match. The CDR3 is 16 residues long. CDR3 amino acids: CASSPPPGQVAYEQYF. The CDR3 DNA reads TGCGCCAGCAGCCCTCCCCCGGGACAGGTGGCCTACGAGCAGTACTTC.

This clonotype has at least ten counts. The chain employs TRBV9 and TRBJ2-7; D is unclear. The ends were cut back, 0 bases at V and 2 bases at J, with 12 bases in the middle. This CDR3 is built from 15 residues. Germline V gene sequence: CDR1 SGDLS, CDR2 YYNGEE. CDR3 nucleotide sequence: TGTGCCAGCAGCGTAGGAGACGGGCGAGCCTACGAGCAGTACTTC. This translates into CASSVGDGRAYEQYF.

A remark on this clonotype: This may stem from a read error, because a much larger clone lies one nucleotide away. The V and J genes are TRBV19 and TRBJ1-5, with 7 nucleotides matching TRBD1. The V segment lost 5 bases and the J segment 2 bases; nucleotides outside the gene matches: 12. The CDR3 covers 17 residues. Germline V lookup: CDR1 LNHDA, CDR2 SQIVND (reference sequence). The CDR3 here is CASSYPSRQGGNQPQHF. The CDR3 DNA follows: TGTGCCAGTAGTTACCCCTCTCGACAGGGTGGCAATCAGCCCCAGCATTTT. Supplemented by reference TRBV19 and TRBJ1-5, the full variable domain reads DGGITQSPKYLFRKEGQNVTLSCEQNLNHDAMYWYRQDPGQGLRLIYYSQIVNDFQKGDIAEGYSVSREKKESFPLTVTSAQKNPTAFYLCASSYPSRQGGNQPQHFGDGTRLSIL.

For this clonotype: A much larger clone lies one base from this, so it may be a read error. The chain uses TRBV6-2 or TRBV6-3 and TRBJ2-1, with a weak D call TRBD2 (6 bases). CDR1 is MNHEY, CDR2 SVGEGT, per germline. Between the trimmed V and J ends, which lost 5 bases and 8 bases, there was a span of 16 bases. The CDR3 spans 14 residues. CDR3 protein: CASSHLAEGDEQFF. CDR3 DNA: TGTGCCAGCAGTCACTTAGCGGAGGGTGATGAGCAGTTCTTC.

Concerning this clonotype itself: A much larger clonotype is one base distant, so this may be a read error. This chain links TRBV5-5 with TRBJ2-1, with TRBD2 matching over 7 bases. This CDR3 has 12 residues. The germline CDR1 and CDR2 sequences are SGHKS and YYEKEE (reference sequence). In DNA, the CDR3 is TGTGCCAGCAGCTTTGCTAGCGGTGAGCAGTCCTTC. Amino acid sequence: CASSFASGEQSF.